These 25 T cell receptor beta chains were all obtained from the same sample, sequenced in a study of blood T cell repertoires in COVID-19. Repertoires were generated with immunoSEQ multiplex PCR, while TCRdb's copy carries only in-frame clones and drops some. This table has about 100,000 clones, 85% appearing once. Specimen: peripheral blood. All receptors derive from a woman in her 70s with active or convalescent COVID-19.

On this clone: This sample includes further DNA sequences coding for the same CDR3. The chain carries TRBV2 and TRBJ1-1; D not resolved. Germline V gene lookup returns CDR1 SNHLY and CDR2 FYNNEI. This CDR3 is built from 13 residues. Trimming took 3 bases from V and 1 from J, leaving 6 bases between them. The CDR3 loop reads CASSDNSNTEAFF. DNA of the CDR3: TGTGCCAGCAGTGATAATTCGAACACTGAAGCTTTCTTT.

The rearrangement joins TRBV28 to TRBJ1-2, with D possibly matching TRBD1 (5 bases). Trimming took 5 bases from V and 3 from J, leaving 13 bases between them. The CDR3 extends over 14 amino acids. CDR1 and CDR2 from the germline V gene are MDHEN and SYDVKM. The CDR3: CASSTPWGDYGYTF. The CDR3 nucleotides read TGTGCCAGCAGTACTCCCTGGGGGGACTATGGCTACACCTTC.

V is TRBV4-3 and J is TRBJ2-1, with unresolved D. Germline loops: CDR1 LGHNA, CDR2 YSLEER. The V and J ends lost 3 bases and 7 bases respectively, with 7 bases between them. This CDR3 comprises 12 residues. The CDR3 DNA reads as TGCGCCAGCAGCCACCCCCCGAATGAGCAGTTCTTC. Translation gives CASSHPPNEQFF.

The chain uses TRBV6-5 and TRBJ1-5; D is possibly TRBD1 (6 bases). V gave up 8 bases and J gave up 2 bases, with 10 bases separating them. The CDR3 runs 13 residues. CDR1 and CDR2 from the germline V gene are MNHEY and SVGAGI. The CDR3 sequence: CASRRGGNQPQHF. For the CDR3, the DNA is TGTGCCAGCCGCAGGGGCGGCAATCAGCCCCAGCATTTT.

This chain uses TRBV3-1 (or the pseudogene TRBV3-2) with TRBJ2-3, with TRBD2 matching over 10 bases. The CDR3 has 15 amino acids. Germline V gene data show CDR1 as LGHDT and CDR2 as YNNKEL (reference sequence). J was trimmed by 1 base and V by 4 bases; bases with no gene match: 2. The DNA of the CDR3 is TGTGCCAGCAGCCGTGGACTAGCGGGCACAGATACGCAGTATTTT. Its translation: CASSRGLAGTDTQYF.

This chain's CDR3 is CASSLEGLQETQYF. In nucleotides, the CDR3 is TGCGCCAGCAGCTTGGAAGGACTCCAAGAGACCCAGTACTTC. This chain links TRBV5-1 with TRBJ2-5; the D gene is possibly TRBD2 (5 bases). Per the germline V gene, CDR1 is SGHRS and CDR2 is YFSETQ. V dropped 0 bases and J dropped 1 base, with 7 bases sitting between them. This CDR3 contains 14 residues.

The V and J genes are TRBV7-9 and TRBJ1-5; D is undetermined. V lost 1 base to trimming and J lost 0 bases, with 10 bases between them. The CDR3 has 16 amino acids. CDR1 is SEHNR, CDR2 FQNEAQ, per germline (reference sequence). Here the CDR3 DNA reads TGTGCCAGCAGCTTAGGAGGGAGCAATAGCAATCAGCCCCAGCATTTT. This gives the protein CASSLGGSNSNQPQHF.

V is TRBV7-2 and J is TRBJ2-3; 14 bases align to TRBD2. Germline lookup yields CDR1 SGHTA and CDR2 FQGNSA. V trimming: 3 bases; J trimming: 2 bases; junction bases outside the gene matches: 1. This CDR3 has 16 residues. In nucleotides, the CDR3 is TGTGCCAGCAGCTTGACTAGCGGGAGGGACACAGATACGCAGTATTTT. Amino acids: CASSLTSGRDTDTQYF.

The count of this clone is one. The chain joins TRBV9 to TRBJ2-5; no clear D. The V end was cut by 3 bases, the J end by 5 bases, with 8 bases between. Germline V CDR1 and CDR2: SGDLS, YYNGEE. The CDR3 contains 12 residues. The CDR3 DNA is TGTGCCAGCAGCGGCGTCCGGGAGACCCAGTACTTC. It specifies CASSGVRETQYF.

The genes are TRBV6-1 and TRBJ2-3; possibly TRBD2 for D (6 bases). The CDR3 sequence is 16 residues long. V shed 3 bases and J shed 0 bases, with 13 bases lying between them. Germline values: CDR1 MNHNS, CDR2 SASEGT. The CDR3: CASSDRAGSSTDTQYF. CDR3 bases: TGTGCCAGCAGTGACAGGGCGGGGTCGAGCACAGATACGCAGTATTTT.

V usage is TRBV6-2 or TRBV6-3 and J usage is TRBJ2-3; TRBD2 aligns across 8 bases. V lost 0 bases to trimming and J lost 3 bases; unmatched junction nucleotides: 11. The CDR3 loop spans 18 amino acids. Germline lookup yields CDR1 MNHEY and CDR2 SVGEGT. The CDR3 region is CASSYSSPGGRRTDTQYF. DNA for the CDR3: TGTGCCAGCAGTTACTCTTCCCCCGGCGGGAGGAGGACAGATACGCAGTATTTT.

This clone has more than one count but fewer than ten. The chain employs TRBV5-4 and TRBJ1-1; D may be TRBD1 (6 bases). This CDR3 comprises 15 residues. Trimming took 4 bases from V and 3 from J, leaving 16 bases between them. Per the germline V gene, CDR1 is SGHNT and CDR2 is YYREEE (reference sequence). CDR3: CASSPIGGGYTEAFF. CDR3 bases: TGTGCCAGCAGCCCGATCGGCGGGGGCTACACTGAAGCTTTCTTT.

This rearrangement joins TRBV27 to TRBJ1-3, with 11 bases matching TRBD1. The CDR3 contains 15 residues. Trimming took 4 bases from V and 2 from J; bases not matched to a gene: 1. Germline CDR1 reads MNHEY; CDR2 reads SMNVEV (reference sequence). CDR3 nucleotide sequence: TGTGCCAGCAGTTCGGGACAGGGGGCTGGAAACACCATATATTTT. This translates into CASSSGQGAGNTIYF.

This sequence joins TRBV19 and TRBJ2-1; 8 nucleotides agree with TRBD1. CDR1 LNHDA and CDR2 SQIVND come from the germline V gene (reference sequence). This CDR3 contains 14 residues. The junction had 7 bases not matched to a gene; V was cut back by 7 bases and J by 5 bases. The chain's CDR3 is CASTYRGSNNEQFF. Written as DNA, the CDR3 is TGTGCCAGTACCTACAGGGGGAGTAACAATGAGCAGTTCTTC.

The CDR3 loop reads CASSSGSGRATGEQFF. The DNA of the CDR3 is TGTGCCAGCAGCTCTGGTAGCGGGAGGGCGACGGGTGAGCAGTTCTTC. The chain carries TRBV7-2 and TRBJ2-1; the match to TRBD2 covers 11 bases. The CDR3 runs 16 residues. CDR1 is SGHTA, CDR2 FQGNSA, per germline. The V gene end was trimmed by 4 bases and the J gene end by 9 bases; junction bases not matched to a gene: 11.

The chain has TRBV5-1 and TRBJ2-5; possible D gene TRBD1, 7 bases. The V gene lost 0 bases and the J gene lost 4 bases, with 13 bases spanning the gap. Germline loops: CDR1 SGHRS, CDR2 YFSETQ. The CDR3 runs 15 residues. This CDR3 reads CASSLVVQGGETQYF. The CDR3 bases are TGCGCCAGCAGCTTGGTCGTTCAGGGGGGAGAGACCCAGTACTTC.

The rearrangement uses TRBV2 and TRBJ2-3; D is possibly TRBD1 (5 bases). This CDR3 is built from 15 residues. V lost 2 bases to trimming and J lost 0 bases, with 9 bases between them. Germline CDR1 and CDR2: SNHLY and FYNNEI. CDR3 DNA: TGTGCCAGCAGTGAAAGGCAGGGTAGCACAGATACGCAGTATTTT. Translated, it gives CASSERQGSTDTQYF.

This chain uses TRBV5-6 with TRBJ2-1; perhaps TRBD2 as D (5 bases). CDR3 length equals 15 residues. Trimming left V 3 bases short and J 4 bases short, with 14 bases between. Germline assignment: CDR1 SGHDT and CDR2 YYEEEE. The CDR3 sequence is CASSSTLRGYNEQFF. CDR3 sequence (DNA): TGTGCCAGCAGCTCTACACTAAGAGGGTACAATGAGCAGTTCTTC.

The sample holds a few counts of this clone. The chain joins TRBV30 to TRBJ1-2, with 10 bases matching TRBD1. CDR3 length: 14 amino acids. Trimming removed 4 bases from V and 0 bases from J; junction bases left unmatched: 2. Germline V gene sequence: CDR1 GTSNPN, CDR2 SVGIG (reference sequence). The CDR3 spells CAWTGTGANYGYTF. In DNA form, the CDR3 reads TGTGCCTGGACGGGGACAGGGGCTAACTATGGCTACACCTTC.

This clone has just a few counts. The rearrangement uses TRBV5-6 and TRBJ2-7, with D tentatively TRBD1 (5 bases). CDR3 length equals 15 residues. Germline V gives CDR1 SGHDT, CDR2 YYEEEE. V was shortened by 7 bases and J by 1 base, with 18 bases between the two germline ends. CDR3 amino acids: CASAKGPDPSYEQYF. In DNA form, the CDR3 reads TGTGCCAGCGCGAAGGGGCCGGACCCTTCCTACGAGCAGTACTTC.

The gene calls are TRBV3-1 (or the pseudogene TRBV3-2) and TRBJ1-1, with 7 bases matching TRBD1. The germline CDR1 and CDR2 sequences are LGHDT and YNNKEL (reference sequence). The V and J ends lost 4 bases and 10 bases, in that order; junction bases with no gene match: 6. The CDR3 runs 12 residues. The CDR3 here is CASSPPTGVAFF. In nucleotides, the CDR3 is TGTGCCAGCAGCCCGCCCACAGGGGTAGCTTTCTTT.

This rearrangement joins TRBV6-1 to TRBJ2-1, with 8 bases that match TRBD2. V was clipped by 4 bases and J by 4 bases; unmatched bases: 9. From germline, CDR1 is MNHNS and CDR2 SASEGT. The CDR3 is 16 residues long. The CDR3: CASSGPLAGTYNEQFF. The CDR3 region has the DNA TGTGCCAGCAGTGGCCCCCTAGCGGGTACATACAATGAGCAGTTCTTC.

The J gene is TRBJ1-5, the V gene TRBV19; D ambiguous. The germline gives CDR1 LNHDA, CDR2 SQIVND (reference sequence). The CDR3 consists of 15 residues. V lost 0 bases, J lost 6 bases, and 12 bases lay in between. CDR3 loop: CASSIEEGPGQPQHF. The DNA for the CDR3 is TGTGCCAGTAGTATAGAGGAGGGCCCGGGTCAGCCCCAGCATTTT.

J is TRBJ2-3 and V is TRBV6-5; D is unclear. This CDR3 has 15 amino acids. Germline V gene sequence: CDR1 MNHEY, CDR2 SVGAGI. V lost 5 bases to trimming and J lost 0 bases, with 12 bases between them. The CDR3 DNA is TGTGCCAGCAGTATGAGAGTCCCGAGCACAGATACGCAGTATTTT. It yields the protein CASSMRVPSTDTQYF.

The rearrangement links TRBV6-2 or TRBV6-3 to TRBJ1-5; TRBD1 might be the D (5 bases). CDR3 size: 16 residues. V lost 4 bases and J lost 7, with 20 bases in between. Per germline, CDR1 MNHEY and CDR2 SVGEGT. CDR3 sequence reads: CASSSHQFGGTQPQHF. CDR3 nucleotides: TGTGCCAGCAGTTCGCATCAGTTCGGGGGGACCCAGCCCCAGCATTTT.